This record looks at one TCR beta chain sequence and its context. Its target antigen remains unknown. Base-call qualities are not available, and no considerably larger clone is one nucleotide away. This entry comes from a study of blood T cell repertoires in COVID-19 (TCRdb year 2020). Regarding the complete study: Samples from collaborators originated in the United States, Italy and Spain and spanned both the acute and convalescent phases of COVID-19. The samples were drawn from the first 160 participants of the ongoing ImmuneRACE study and from 950 to 1,500 subjects provided by 6 global collaborators. Where available, HLA class I and class II types were taken from metadata supplied by the sample provider and were not determined by assay-based typing. The dataset comprised deeply sampled blood TCRbeta repertoires from subjects exposed to, actively infected with, or recovered from COVID-19. The repertoires were released in a freely available public database intended as a resource for research on the immune response to SARS-CoV-2. The prospective study material was composed of cDNA or gDNA derived from T cells, B-cell-depleted T cells, or PBMCs. Sample metadata almost always included a de-identified subject ID, COVID-19 status, age in years and sex. Study-wide conclusions, independent of this receptor: How much clinical and demographic metadata was included differed by source and by participant, and the metadata was provided uncurated.

CDR1 and CDR2 are read off the germline V gene as LGHNA and YNFKEQ. The cysteine opens and the phenylalanine closes a CDR3 of 16 amino acids. The sequence is cut down to CDR3 DNA, 48 bases in frame from base 1. Deletion took 1 base off V and 3 bases off J, with a span of 12 bases between the germline ends. Collaborating institutions collected whole blood in K2EDTA tubes following their own protocols. Collaborator samples were shipped for TCRbeta analysis as frozen whole blood, isolated PBMCs, or DNA extracted from either sample type. TCRbeta CDR3 regions were amplified from genomic DNA using the immunoSEQ Assay, a bias-controlled multiplex PCR. As for the original processing: The number of nucleated cells in each sample was estimated from the amplification of reference gene primers within the assay. Sequence reads were collapsed and filtered to measure the absolute abundance of every unique TCRbeta CDR3 rearrangement. Productive Simpson clonality was computed per sample as the square root of Simpson's diversity index over productive rearrangements. TCRdb's version of the immuneACCESS table is confined to in-frame rearrangements and falls short of the full clone set. An unresolved V gene accounts for under half of the shortfall where checked; the remainder is of unknown origin. The V and J calls and clone size are taken from that table; D and trimming were inferred from the DNA. This sample has 45,000 to 65,000 clones in its table, and about 90% of those were observed once. The ten largest clones add up to over 9% of the sample.

This receptor chain uses TRBV4-2 and TRBJ1-4; the D gene is perhaps TRBD1, from 6 matching bases. This TCR was recovered from a human donor with acute or convalescent COVID-19. The donor label of this sample is uncertain. The sequenced sample consisted of peripheral blood. The sequenced DNA: TGTGCCAGCAGCCAAGTTTTGGCAGGGGCTAATGAAAAACTGTTTTTT. Translation gives CASSQVLAGANEKLFF.